A selection of T cell receptor beta chains follows, all from one sample in a study of cytomegalovirus exposure and HLA in healthy donors. Assay used: immunoSEQ multiplex PCR; TCRdb lists only in-frame clones, some missing. Of over 200,000 clones in the sample, 85% to 90% were seen once. Sequenced input: PBMCs. The receptors here all came from a young woman in good health and CMV-seronegative. Both conserved end residues are part of each CDR3. Clone sizes are given selectively: once, few, many, or a class where the clone is expanded.

CDR3 length | J gene | V gene | clone size | CDR3 protein
14 | TRBJ2-4 | TRBV6-1 | - | CASSEGTGKNIQYF
16 | TRBJ2-7 | TRBV7-2 | few | CASSLGDRGSSNEQYF
17 | TRBJ2-3 | TRBV5-6 | - | CASSLVGLAGGPSVQYF
16 | TRBJ2-1 | TRBV5-1 | - | CASSLVGVGSYNEQFF
14 | TRBJ2-7 | TRBV4-2 | - | CASSQDPGRYEQYF
19 | TRBJ2-1 | TRBV4-2 | - | CASSQAQVGGSRKGNEQFF
17 | TRBJ1-3 | TRBV4-1 | - | CASSQAPGGLAGNTIYF
15 | TRBJ1-2 | TRBV7-6 | - | CASSRGTGGSYGYTF
12 | TRBJ2-7 | TRBV27 | - | CASSSREAGQYF
16 | TRBJ2-1 | TRBV6-4 | - | CASSEAGGTPYNEQFF
14 | TRBJ1-2 | TRBV5-6 | - | CASSFEGGAEGYTF
17 | TRBJ2-1 | TRBV11-2 | - | CASSRAGSISGKNEQFF
15 | TRBJ2-6 | TRBV6-1 | - | CASSKGTDGANVLTF
19 | TRBJ1-4 | TRBV28 | - | CASSFCAGGTITTNEKLFF
14 | TRBJ2-2 | TRBV28 | - | CASSPQGTGGELFF
13 | TRBJ2-7 | TRBV27 | - | CASSSGLDYEQYF
14 | TRBJ1-2 | TRBV6-1 | - | CASSFRTGGYGYTF
15 | TRBJ1-5 | TRBV28 | - | CASSLAGLGNQPQHF
12 | TRBJ2-5 | TRBV6-1 | few | CALGDSWETQYF
16 | TRBJ1-4 | TRBV25-1 | - | CASSESGTGLNEKLFF
15 | TRBJ2-7 | TRBV2 | - | CASSERTELGFVQYF
14 | TRBJ2-7 | TRBV6-5 | few | CASRGGPSSYEQYF
15 | TRBJ1-2 | TRBV6-5 | - | CASSYSTGIYYGYTF
14 | TRBJ2-7 | TRBV28 | - | CASSFRDSRYEQYF
14 | TRBJ1-1 | TRBV9 | - | CASSVVQGTTEAFF
13 | TRBJ1-2 | TRBV7-8 | - | CASTQAGVGSQTF
17 | TRBJ2-7 | TRBV7-8 | - | CASSSLIGTGVHYEQYF
13 | TRBJ2-1 | TRBV30 | - | CAWSVRSSNEQFF
12 | TRBJ2-1 | TRBV7-2 | - | CASSSDRFKQFF
22 | TRBJ2-2 | TRBV7-6 | - | CASSLFEARGLAGGANTGELFF
13 | TRBJ2-5 | TRBV10-1 | - | CASSRDRGETQYF
15 | TRBJ1-1 | TRBV6-5 | - | CASSYSRTSNTEAFF
15 | TRBJ2-1 | TRBV4-1 | - | CASSHPTGKHNEQFF
14 | TRBJ2-1 | TRBV7-9 | - | CASSYPLASDEQFF
14 | TRBJ2-2 | TRBV5-1 | once | CASSSGQNTGELFF
16 | TRBJ2-1 | TRBV10-3 | - | CAISETWQGSYNEQFF
13 | TRBJ1-2 | TRBV19 | - | CASIVRTNYGYTF
13 | TRBJ1-2 | TRBV28 | - | CALRDRSNYGYTF
17 | TRBJ2-3 | TRBV28 | - | CASSSSSQRGSTDTQYF
14 | TRBJ2-7 | TRBV28 | - | CASNRDRSSYEQYF
13 | TRBJ1-1 | TRBV11-3 | - | CASSLQGWTEAFF
13 | TRBJ1-2 | TRBV6-5 | - | CASSRTENYGYTF
13 | TRBJ2-5 | TRBV28 | - | CASSLQEPETQYF
14 | TRBJ2-7 | TRBV4-1 | once | CASSRRDGPSEQYF
16 | TRBJ2-3 | TRBV4-2 | - | CASSKGTSGFTDTQYF
13 | TRBJ2-1 | TRBV5-1 | - | CASGYRGGNEQFF
15 | TRBJ1-2 | TRBV6-5 | - | CASSPPGGGGDGYTF
17 | TRBJ2-6 | TRBV11-2 | - | CASSLTGGFSGANVLTF
15 | TRBJ1-1 | TRBV11-2 | - | CASSVSGGRTTEAFF
15 | TRBJ1-4 | TRBV7-9 | - | CASSGQGGLNEKLFF
14 | TRBJ1-1 | TRBV27 | once | CASSPRGLNTEAFF
15 | TRBJ1-4 | TRBV6-6 | few | CASSYGQGRHEKLFF
16 | TRBJ1-1 | TRBV27 | - | CASSGQGRAANSLAFF
13 | TRBJ1-2 | TRBV9 | - | CASSKQGGYGYTF
16 | TRBJ1-5 | TRBV7-8 | - | CASSLEGGTSNQPQHF
14 | TRBJ1-4 | TRBV7-9 | few | CASSLESTGEKLFF
16 | TRBJ2-1 | TRBV29-1 | - | CSVENPLAGKPNEQFF
15 | TRBJ2-3 | TRBV2 | once | CASRGLAVHTDTQYF